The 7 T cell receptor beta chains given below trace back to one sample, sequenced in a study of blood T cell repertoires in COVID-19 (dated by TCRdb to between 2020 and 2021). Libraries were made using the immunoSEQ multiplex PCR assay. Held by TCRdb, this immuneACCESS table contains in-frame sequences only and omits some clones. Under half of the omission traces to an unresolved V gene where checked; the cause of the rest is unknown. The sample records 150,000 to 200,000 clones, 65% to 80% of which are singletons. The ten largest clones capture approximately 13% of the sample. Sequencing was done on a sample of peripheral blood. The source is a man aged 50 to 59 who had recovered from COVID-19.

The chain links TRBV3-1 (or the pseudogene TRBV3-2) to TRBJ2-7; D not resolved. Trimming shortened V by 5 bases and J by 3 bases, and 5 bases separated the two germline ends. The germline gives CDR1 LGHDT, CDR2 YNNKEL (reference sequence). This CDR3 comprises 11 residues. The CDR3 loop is CASSSVYEQYF. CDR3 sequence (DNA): TGTGCCAGCAGCTCGGTCTACGAGCAGTACTTC.

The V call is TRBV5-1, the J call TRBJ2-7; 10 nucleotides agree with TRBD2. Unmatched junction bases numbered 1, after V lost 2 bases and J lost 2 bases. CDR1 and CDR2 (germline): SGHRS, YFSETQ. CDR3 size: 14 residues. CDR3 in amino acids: CASSFSGGTYEQYF. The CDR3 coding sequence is TGCGCCAGCAGCTTTAGCGGGGGGACCTACGAGCAGTACTTC.

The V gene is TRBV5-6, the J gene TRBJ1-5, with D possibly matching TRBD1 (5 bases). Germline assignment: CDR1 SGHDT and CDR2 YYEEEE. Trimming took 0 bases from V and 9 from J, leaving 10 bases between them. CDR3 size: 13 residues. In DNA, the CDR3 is TGTGCCAGCAGCTTGGGGCAGGGTCGGCCCCAGCATTTT. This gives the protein CASSLGQGRPQHF.

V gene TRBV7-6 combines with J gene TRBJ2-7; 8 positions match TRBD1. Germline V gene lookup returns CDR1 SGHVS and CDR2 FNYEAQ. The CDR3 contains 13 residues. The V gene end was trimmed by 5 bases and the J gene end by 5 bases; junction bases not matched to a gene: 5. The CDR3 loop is CASSQGAFDEQYF. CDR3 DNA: TGTGCCAGCAGCCAGGGGGCTTTCGACGAGCAGTACTTC. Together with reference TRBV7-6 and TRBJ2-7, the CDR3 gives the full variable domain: GAGVSQSPRYKVTKRGQDVALRCDPISGHVSLYWYRQALGQGPEFLTYFNYEAQQDKSGLPNDRFSAERPEGSISTLTIQRTEQRDSAMYRCASSQGAFDEQYFGPGTRLTVT.

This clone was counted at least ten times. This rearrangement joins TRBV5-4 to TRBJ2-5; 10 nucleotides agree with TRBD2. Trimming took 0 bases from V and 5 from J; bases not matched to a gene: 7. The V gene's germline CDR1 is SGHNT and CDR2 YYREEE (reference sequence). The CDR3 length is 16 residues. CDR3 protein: CASSLELAGVSETQYF. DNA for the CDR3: TGTGCCAGCAGCTTGGAGCTAGCGGGAGTCTCGGAGACCCAGTACTTC.

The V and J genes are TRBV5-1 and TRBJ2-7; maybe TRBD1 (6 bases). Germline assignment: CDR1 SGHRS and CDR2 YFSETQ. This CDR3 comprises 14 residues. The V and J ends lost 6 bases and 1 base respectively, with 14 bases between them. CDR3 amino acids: CASTMDSGSYEQYF. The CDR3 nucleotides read TGCGCCAGCACCATGGACAGTGGGTCCTACGAGCAGTACTTC.

CDR3 loop: CASSLVGQGAFTEAFF. The DNA for the CDR3 is TGTGCCAGCAGCTTAGTGGGACAGGGGGCGTTCACTGAAGCTTTCTTT. This chain links TRBV7-2 with TRBJ1-1, with 12 bases matching TRBD1. The CDR3 totals 16 residues. Germline trimming cut 1 base from V and 4 bases from J; bases unmatched to any gene: 4. Germline V lookup: CDR1 SGHTA, CDR2 FQGNSA. Supplemented by reference TRBV7-2 and TRBJ1-1, the full variable domain reads GAGVSQSPSNKVTEKGKDVELRCDPISGHTALYWYRQSLGQGLEFLIYFQGNSAPDKSGLPSDRFSAERTGGSVSTLTIQRTQQEDSAVYLCASSLVGQGAFTEAFFGQGTRLTVV.